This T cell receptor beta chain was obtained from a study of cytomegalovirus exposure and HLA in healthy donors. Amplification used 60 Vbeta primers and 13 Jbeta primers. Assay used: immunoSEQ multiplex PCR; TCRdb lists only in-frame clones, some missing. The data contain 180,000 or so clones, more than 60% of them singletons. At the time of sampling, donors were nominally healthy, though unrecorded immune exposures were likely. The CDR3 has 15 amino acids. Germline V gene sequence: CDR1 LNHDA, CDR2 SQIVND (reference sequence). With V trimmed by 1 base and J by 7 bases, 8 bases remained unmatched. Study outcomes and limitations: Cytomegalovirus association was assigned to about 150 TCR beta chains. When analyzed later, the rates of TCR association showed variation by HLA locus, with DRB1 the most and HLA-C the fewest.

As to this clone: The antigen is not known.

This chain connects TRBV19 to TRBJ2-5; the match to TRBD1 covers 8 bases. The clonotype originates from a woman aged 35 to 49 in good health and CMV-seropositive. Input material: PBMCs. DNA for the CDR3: TGTGCCAGTAGTATAGCGACAGGGGTCGGAGGGACCCAGTACTTC. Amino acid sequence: CASSIATGVGGTQYF.